This is a list of T cell receptor beta chains from one sample in a study of T cell changes during pregnancy in multiple sclerosis. Produced via immunoSEQ multiplex PCR; TCRdb's table is partial and in-frame only. This sample has 45,000 to 55,000 clones, with over 90% found just once. The sample here was peripheral blood, taken after pregnancy. The receptors were sampled from a female donor with multiple sclerosis, enrolled in a pregnancy study. Both conserved end residues are part of each CDR3. The order of the fields is D gene, CDR3 length, V gene, J gene, clone size, CDR3 DNA, CDR3 protein. The D gene is left open where the match is weak. A clone size is listed for some rows: how often the clone was seen (once, few, many), or a class if it is expanded.

>-|15|TRBV7-9|TRBJ2-5|-
TGTGCCAGCGTACCGGGATCGGATTATAGGGAGACCCAGTACTTC
CASVPGSDYRETQYF
>-|14|TRBV5-1|TRBJ2-2|once
TGCGCCAGCAGTCGAGGACAGAACACCGGGGAGCTGTTTTTT
CASSRGQNTGELFF
>TRBD1|12|TRBV30|TRBJ2-2|-
TGTGCCAGGGACAGCCGGGCCGGGGAGCTGTTTTTT
CARDSRAGELFF
>TRBD2|16|TRBV11-3|TRBJ2-2|-
TGTGCCAGCAGCTTAGGCCCAGCGGGACTCACCGGGGAGCTGTTTTTT
CASSLGPAGLTGELFF
>-|13|TRBV5-6|TRBJ1-5|-
TGTGCCAGCAGCCCGGGCGGGGGTCAGCCCCAGCATTTT
CASSPGGGQPQHF
>-|14|TRBV6-5|TRBJ2-7|-
TGTGCCAGCAGTCAGGGTTCCAGCTCCTACGAGCAGTACTTC
CASSQGSSSYEQYF
>-|14|TRBV19|TRBJ1-1|-
TGTGCCAGTAGTATAGACAGGGCGAACACTGAAGCTTTCTTT
CASSIDRANTEAFF
>TRBD2|16|TRBV27|TRBJ2-1|-
TGTGCCAGCAGTCACCCCCGGACTAGCGGGGGGAGTGAGCAGTTCTTC
CASSHPRTSGGSEQFF
>-|14|TRBV6-5|TRBJ2-7|-
TGTGCCAGCAGCCTGGAAGGAGATAATCCCGAGCAGTACTTC
CASSLEGDNPEQYF
>TRBD1|15|TRBV25-1|TRBJ2-2|-
TGTGCCAGCAGTGCGGGACAGGGAAACACCGGGGAGCTGTTTTTT
CASSAGQGNTGELFF
>-|15|TRBV7-8|TRBJ1-1|-
TGTGCCAGCAGCAGAACGGTGGACAGCTACACTGAAGCTTTCTTT
CASSRTVDSYTEAFF
>TRBD2|15|TRBV5-4|TRBJ2-7|-
TGTGCCAGCAGCTTATCCGGGACTAGCGGATACGAGCAGTACTTC
CASSLSGTSGYEQYF
>TRBD1|15|TRBV6-1|TRBJ1-5|-
TGTGCCAGCAAACTGACAGGGTCTGACAATCAGCCCCAGCATTTT
CASKLTGSDNQPQHF
>-|20|TRBV4-3|TRBJ1-1|once
TGCGCCAGCAGCCTCGACCTGACCAGGGAGGGCCCAAATATGAACACTGAAGCTTTCTTT
CASSLDLTREGPNMNTEAFF
>-|17|TRBV7-9|TRBJ2-4|-
TGTGCCACGCGGGGCGTCCCCATCCTCTTAGCCAAAAACATTCAGTACTTC
CATRGVPILLAKNIQYF
>TRBD2|15|TRBV6-4|TRBJ2-3|-
TGTGCCAGCAGTGCCCTAGCGGGGGGCCCGGATACGCAGTATTTT
CASSALAGGPDTQYF
>-|14|TRBV4-2|TRBJ2-3|-
TGTGCCAGCAGCCAAGATAGTACGCGGGATACGCAGTATTTT
CASSQDSTRDTQYF
>-|12|TRBV6-1|TRBJ2-1|-
TGTGCCAGCAGTGAGGGCACCAATGAGCAGTTCTTC
CASSEGTNEQFF
>-|16|TRBV27|TRBJ2-7|-
TGTGCCAGCAGTTCGCTACAGGGCGGGGGCATCTACGAGCAGTACTTC
CASSSLQGGGIYEQYF
>TRBD2|15|TRBV7-2|TRBJ2-2|-
TGTGCCAGCAGCTCCTATGGGGGGGGAACCGGGGAGCTGTTTTTT
CASSSYGGGTGELFF
>-|9|TRBV6-4|TRBJ2-7|-
TGTGCCAGCATACTTTTCCAATACTTC
CASILFQYF
>TRBD2|14|TRBV6-1|TRBJ2-7|-
TGTGCCAGCAGTGAACAAGCGGGGACGGGAGAGCAGTACTTC
CASSEQAGTGEQYF
>-|11|TRBV6-4|TRBJ1-6|once
TGTGCCAGCAGACCAGGGTCACCCCTCCACTTT
CASRPGSPLHF
>TRBD1|14|TRBV25-1|TRBJ1-6|-
TGTGCCAGCACCGTTCCGGGACAGGATTCACCCCTCCACTTT
CASTVPGQDSPLHF
>TRBD2|17|TRBV2|TRBJ2-2|-
TGTGCCAGCAGATCTCCGGGAGGGTGGCAGAACACCGGGGAGCTGTTTTTT
CASRSPGGWQNTGELFF
>TRBD1|16|TRBV9|TRBJ1-2|-
TGTGCCAGCAGCGTAGCTGAGGGACAGGGTATGTTTGGCTACACCTTC
CASSVAEGQGMFGYTF
>TRBD1|15|TRBV11-2|TRBJ1-3|-
TGTGCCAGCAGCTTACGGACAGGGGCTGGAAACACCATATATTTT
CASSLRTGAGNTIYF
>-|12|TRBV18|TRBJ1-4|-
TGTGCCAGCTCCGGGACTCGGGAAAAACTGTTTTTT
CASSGTREKLFF
>TRBD1|15|TRBV19|TRBJ1-2|once
TGTGCCAGTACTCACCGTACAGGGGCCCGCTATGGCTACACCTTC
CASTHRTGARYGYTF
>-|14|TRBV4-3|TRBJ1-1|-
TGCGCCAGCAGCCACGGCAGGGGGAACACTGAAGCTTTCTTT
CASSHGRGNTEAFF
>-|14|TRBV9|TRBJ2-3|-
TGTGCCAGCAGCGCGGCGGGGGCCGTCCCAACGCAGTATTTT
CASSAAGAVPTQYF
>-|11|TRBV11-2|TRBJ1-2|-
TGTGCCAGCAGCTTAGGACTTGGCTACACCTTC
CASSLGLGYTF